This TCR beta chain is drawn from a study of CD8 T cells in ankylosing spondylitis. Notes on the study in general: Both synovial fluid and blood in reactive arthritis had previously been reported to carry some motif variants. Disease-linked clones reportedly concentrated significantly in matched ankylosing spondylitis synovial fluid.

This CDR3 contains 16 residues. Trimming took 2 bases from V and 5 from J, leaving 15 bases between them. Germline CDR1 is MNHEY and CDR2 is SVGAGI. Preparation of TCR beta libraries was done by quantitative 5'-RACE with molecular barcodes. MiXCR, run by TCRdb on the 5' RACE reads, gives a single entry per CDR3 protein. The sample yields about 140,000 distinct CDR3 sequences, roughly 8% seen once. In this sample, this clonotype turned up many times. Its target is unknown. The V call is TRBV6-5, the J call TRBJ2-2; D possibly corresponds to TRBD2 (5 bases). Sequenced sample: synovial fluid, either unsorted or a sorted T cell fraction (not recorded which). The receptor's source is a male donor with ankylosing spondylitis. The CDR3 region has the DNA TGTGCCAGCAGTTACCAGAGTAGCGTCGTAACCGGGGAGCTGTTTTTT. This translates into CASSYQSSVVTGELFF.